These 32 T cell receptor beta chains were all obtained from the same sample, sequenced in a study of regulatory T cells in long-lasting Graves disease. Combining iRepertoire HTBI primers with Arm-PCR of CDR3 regions, the authors built TCR beta libraries. TCRdb reanalysed the multiplex PCR reads using MiXCR and keeps one entry per CDR3 protein. There are around 320,000 distinct CDR3 sequences in the sample; 16% occur only once, and approximately 30% lies in the top ten. The sample's time point: newly diagnosed GD, antithyroid drugs for less than 3 months. The TCR library was made from RNA extracted from PBMCs. This sample was also put to use in a study of T cells in Graves' hyperthyroidism and ophthalmopathy.

Here the sequenced sample was peripheral blood mononuclear cells (PBMCs), taken at new diagnosis, from a patient treated with antithyroid drugs. The source of these receptors is a man aged 35 to 55 with Graves disease.

This clonotype was found a few times. Compared with germline, one end of the junction differs, possibly owing to a read error. The gene calls are TRBV20-1 and TRBJ2-1; 11 bases align to TRBD2. The tail of the sequence fits TRBJ2-5 better, so the J call may be wrong. Germline values: CDR1 DFQATT, CDR2 SNEGSKA (reference sequence). The CDR3 extends over 16 amino acids. The CDR3 region is CSAGERLAGSQETQYF. DNA for the CDR3: TGCAGTGCTGGAGAGCGACTAGCGGGGAGCCAAGAGACCCAGTACTTC.

This clonotype was picked up a small number of times. The V and J genes are TRBV28 and TRBJ2-7; D is unclear. V lost 5 bases, J lost 0 bases, and 11 bases lay in between. Germline assignment: CDR1 MDHEN and CDR2 SYDVKM. This CDR3 has 14 residues. CDR3 protein: CASSPRLNSYEQYF. The CDR3 DNA reads as TGTGCCAGCAGTCCACGGCTAAACTCCTACGAGCAGTACTTC.

The J gene is TRBJ2-1, the V gene TRBV10-3, with D tentatively TRBD1 (6 bases). The CDR3 spans 14 residues. Germline CDR1 is ENHRY and CDR2 is SYGVKD. The V gene lost 4 bases and the J gene lost 4 bases, with 11 bases spanning the gap. CDR3 residues: CAISGDTTYNEQFF. The CDR3 nucleotides read TGTGCCATCAGTGGGGACACCACGTACAATGAGCAGTTCTTC.

This clonotype was seen at least ten times. This chain joins TRBV5-1 and TRBJ2-1; possibly TRBD1 for D (6 bases). Trimming removed 2 bases at V and 10 bases at J, with 16 bases between. The CDR3 extends over 14 amino acids. From germline, CDR1 is SGHRS and CDR2 YFSETQ. This CDR3 reads CASSLQGQMGEQFF. In nucleotides, the CDR3 is TGCGCCAGCAGCTTACAGGGCCAAATGGGGGAGCAGTTCTTC.

Ten or more counts support this clonotype. V and J are TRBV6-9 and TRBJ2-3; the D gene is possibly TRBD2 (7 bases). Germline CDR1 MNHGY, CDR2 SVAAGI. The CDR3 has 17 amino acids. With 3 bases removed from V and 0 bases from J, the gap between germline ends came to 16 bases. CDR3 amino acids: CASSYEGGAPSTDTQYF. CDR3 DNA sequence: TGTGCCAGCAGTTACGAGGGGGGGGCACCTAGCACAGATACGCAGTATTTT.

This clonotype was picked up many times. This chain's CDR3 is CASTDRPVLAGGGQETQYF. The CDR3 coding sequence is TGTGCCAGCACCGACCGCCCAGTCCTAGCGGGAGGGGGCCAAGAGACCCAGTACTTC. The J gene is TRBJ2-5, the V gene TRBV12-3 or TRBV12-4; TRBD2 aligns across 12 bases. The CDR3 contains 19 residues. The J segment lost 1 base and the V segment lost 7 bases, leaving 16 bases of the junction unmatched.

This clonotype was seen many times. The chain has TRBV28 and TRBJ2-1; 8 bases are shared with TRBD2. This CDR3 is 14 amino acids long. Trimming took 5 bases from V and 10 from J; bases not matched to a gene: 10. Germline V gives CDR1 MDHEN, CDR2 SYDVKM. The CDR3 spells CASSQGTRVGEQFF. The CDR3 DNA is TGTGCCAGCAGTCAGGGGACTAGGGTTGGGGAGCAGTTCTTC.

Many counts were recorded for this clonotype. This rearrangement joins TRBV27 to TRBJ2-7; D possibly corresponds to TRBD2 (5 bases). Trimming left V 6 bases short and J 4 bases short, with 19 bases between. CDR3 length equals 15 residues. Per the germline V gene, CDR1 is MNHEY and CDR2 is SMNVEV (reference sequence). CDR3 sequence: CASSPTTRPPYEQYF. CDR3 DNA: TGTGCCAGCAGCCCAACCACTAGGCCCCCTTACGAGCAGTACTTC.

Written as DNA, the CDR3 is TGTGCCAGCAGCGTAGGATCAGGAGGGGCTCGTGAGCAGTTCTTC. Encoded protein: CASSVGSGGAREQFF. This chain uses TRBV9 with TRBJ2-1; perhaps TRBD2 as D (6 bases). Trimming removed 0 bases at V and 9 bases at J, with 16 bases between. Germline assignment: CDR1 SGDLS and CDR2 YYNGEE. The CDR3 contains 15 residues.

J is TRBJ2-6 and V is TRBV30, with D uncertain. The germline V gene has CDR1 GTSNPN and CDR2 SVGIG (reference sequence). V was clipped by 0 bases and J by 2 bases, with 5 bases between them. This CDR3 has 14 amino acids. CDR3 protein: CAWSVPAGANVLTF. The CDR3 nucleotides are TGTGCCTGGAGTGTACCTGCTGGGGCCAACGTCCTGACTTTC. The variable domain in full, completed from reference TRBV30 and TRBJ2-6, reads SQTIHQWPATLVQPVGSPLSLECTVEGTSNPNLYWYRQAAGRGLQLLFYSVGIGQISSEVPQNLSASRPQDRQFILSSKKLLLSDSGFYLCAWSVPAGANVLTFGAGSRLTVL.

This clonotype was detected a few times. V gene TRBV19 combines with J gene TRBJ2-7; 9 bases agree with TRBD2. CDR1 is LNHDA, CDR2 SQIVND, per germline (reference sequence). The V segment lost 7 bases and the J segment 5 bases; nucleotides outside the gene matches: 9. CDR3 length: 14 residues. The CDR3 sequence is CASNPSGAIHEQYF. The CDR3 coding sequence is TGTGCCAGTAATCCTAGCGGGGCGATTCACGAGCAGTACTTC.

This clonotype has ten or more counts. The chain couples TRBV30 to TRBJ2-7; 8 positions agree with TRBD1. Germline trimming cut 4 bases from V and 4 bases from J; bases unmatched to any gene: 6. The CDR3 extends over 13 amino acids. From germline, CDR1 is GTSNPN and CDR2 SVGIG (reference sequence). Written as DNA, the CDR3 is TGTGCCTGGACCCGGGACAGGCCATACGAGCAGTACTTC. Encoded protein: CAWTRDRPYEQYF. The complete variable domain, with remaining parts taken from reference TRBV30 and TRBJ2-7, reads SQTIHQWPATLVQPVGSPLSLECTVEGTSNPNLYWYRQAAGRGLQLLFYSVGIGQISSEVPQNLSASRPQDRQFILSSKKLLLSDSGFYLCAWTRDRPYEQYFGPGTRLTVT.

This clonotype was found once. With a much larger clone just one base away, this may be a read error. The chain carries TRBV20-1 and TRBJ2-7; 10 bases are a match to TRBD2. V gave up 6 bases and J gave up 0 bases; unmatched junction bases: 14. The CDR3 is made up of 17 amino acids. Germline CDR1 reads DFQATT; CDR2 reads SNEGSKA (reference sequence). CDR3 bases: TGCAGTGCCAAAGGGGCTAGCGGGGGCCCTAGCTCCTACGAGCAGTACTTC. This codes for CSAKGASGGPSSYEQYF.

V is TRBV7-2 and J is TRBJ1-1; no clear D. Germline V gene data show CDR1 as SGHTA and CDR2 as FQGNSA. The CDR3 contains 14 residues. Trimming pared 2 bases from V and 3 bases from J, leaving 10 bases between. The DNA for the CDR3 is TGTGCCAGCAGCTTATATGGGGTGGACACTGAAGCTTTCTTT. Amino acid sequence: CASSLYGVDTEAFF.

This clonotype showed up just a few times. The chain is built from TRBV4-2 and TRBJ1-4, with D possibly being TRBD1 (5 bases). Trimming took off 4 bases at V and 8 bases at J, with 20 bases between the two ends. The CDR3 loop spans 16 amino acids. Germline CDR1 reads LGHNA; CDR2 reads YNFKEQ. This CDR3 reads CASSRNPGTAEEKLFF. The CDR3 DNA reads as TGTGCCAGCAGCCGGAACCCTGGGACCGCGGAGGAAAAACTGTTTTTT.

The gene calls are TRBV6-2 or TRBV6-3 and TRBJ2-7, with D unresolved. This CDR3 is built from 11 residues. The ends were cut back, 3 bases at V and 5 bases at J, with 5 bases in the middle. Germline V gene data show CDR1 as MNHEY and CDR2 as SVGEGT. CDR3 in amino acids: CASSYIHEQYF. In DNA, the CDR3 is TGTGCCAGCAGTTATATCCACGAGCAGTACTTC.

This sequence joins TRBV15 and TRBJ2-1; TRBD2 agrees at 9 bases. The J segment lost 0 bases and the V segment lost 3 bases, leaving 9 bases of the junction unmatched. The CDR3 loop spans 18 amino acids. Germline CDR1 LNHNV, CDR2 YYDKDF (reference sequence). The CDR3 region is CATSSLVGGGASYNEQFF. The DNA for the CDR3 is TGTGCCACCAGCAGCTTGGTTGGCGGGGGGGCCTCCTACAATGAGCAGTTCTTC.

Only a few counts were recorded for this clonotype. The chain combines TRBV6-1 with TRBJ1-2; tentatively, D is TRBD1 (5 bases). The germline gives CDR1 MNHNS, CDR2 SASEGT. Trimming took 8 bases from V and 8 from J, leaving 18 bases between them. This CDR3 is built from 13 residues. The CDR3 loop is CASLRRGSQGYTF. For the CDR3, the DNA is TGTGCCAGCCTCAGACGGGGGTCTCAAGGCTACACCTTC.

This clonotype came up many times. The rearrangement joins TRBV28 to TRBJ2-7, with D unresolved. V was cut by 4 bases and J by 7 bases, with 17 bases left in between. CDR1 and CDR2 from the germline V gene are MDHEN and SYDVKM. The CDR3 runs 14 residues. CDR3 amino acids: CASSSPRPALEQYF. Here the CDR3 DNA reads TGTGCCAGCAGTTCCCCCCGGCCCGCGCTTGAGCAGTACTTC.

A note on this clonotype: One base separates it from a far larger clone, so it is likely a read error. The V gene is TRBV30, the J gene TRBJ2-1; TRBD2 matches at 7 bases. CDR1 is GTSNPN, CDR2 SVGIG, per germline (reference sequence). This CDR3 is 13 amino acids long. J gave up 10 bases and V 2 bases, and 8 bases lay outside the gene matches. The CDR3, as DNA: TGTGCCTGGAGTTCAGGACTAGAGGGAGAGCAGTTCTTC. This translates into CAWSSGLEGEQFF.

This clonotype has ten or more counts. This may stem from a read error, because a much larger clone lies one nucleotide away. The conserved final phenylalanine or tryptophan is absent from the CDR3, which likely points to a read error. The CDR3 is CASSREWAEAFS. Written as DNA, the CDR3 is TGTGCCAGCAGTAGAGAATGGGCTGAAGCTTTCTCT. The rearrangement links TRBV2 to TRBJ1-1; D is undetermined. V was trimmed by 5 bases and J by 6 bases, leaving 10 bases between them. The germline V gene encodes CDR1 SNHLY and CDR2 FYNNEI. The CDR3 runs to 12 residues.

This clonotype has ten or more counts. V is TRBV3-1 and J is TRBJ2-5; 7 bases fit TRBD1. CDR1 is LGHDT and CDR2 is YNNKEL in the germline V gene (reference sequence). J was trimmed by 3 bases and V by 0 bases; bases with no gene match: 7. This CDR3 spans 16 amino acids. The CDR3 protein is CASSQDFRTGEETQYF. The CDR3 DNA is TGTGCCAGCAGCCAAGATTTCCGTACAGGGGAAGAGACCCAGTACTTC.

This clonotype was seen a few times. The J gene is TRBJ1-2, the V gene TRBV28; no definite D call. The CDR3 contains 11 residues. V dropped 8 bases and J dropped 0 bases, with 4 bases sitting between them. In germline, CDR1 is MDHEN, CDR2 SYDVKM. This CDR3 reads CASVANYGYTF. The CDR3 nucleotides are TGTGCCAGCGTAGCTAACTATGGCTACACCTTC.

Many counts were recorded for this clonotype. This chain joins TRBV3-1 and TRBJ1-1; D ambiguous. This CDR3 region has 16 residues. Trimming removed 0 bases from V and 6 bases from J, with 17 bases in between. Germline assignment: CDR1 LGHDT and CDR2 YNNKEL (reference sequence). The CDR3 loop is CASSQDLVFPAPEAFF. The CDR3, as DNA: TGTGCCAGCAGCCAAGACCTCGTGTTCCCGGCTCCTGAAGCTTTCTTT.

In this sample, this clonotype turned up a few times. The gene calls are TRBV29-1 and TRBJ2-5, with TRBD2 identical over 8 bases. CDR3 size: 14 residues. Germline loops: CDR1 SQVTM, CDR2 ANQGSEA. With V trimmed by 5 bases and J by 4 bases, 9 bases remained unmatched. For the CDR3, the DNA is TGCAGCGTTACTACTAGCGGTACCGGAGAGACCCAGTACTTC. This codes for CSVTTSGTGETQYF.

This clonotype showed up many times. V and J are TRBV28 and TRBJ2-7, with TRBD2 as a possible D gene (6 bases). V lost 6 bases, J lost 0 bases, and 12 bases lay in between. Looked up from germline, CDR1 is MDHEN and CDR2 is SYDVKM. The CDR3 spans 14 residues. Here the CDR3 DNA reads TGTGCCAGCAGGGTTTCCGGGAGCTCCTACGAGCAGTACTTC. This codes for CASRVSGSSYEQYF. The full variable domain, rest sourced from reference TRBV28 and TRBJ2-7, is DVKVTQSSRYLVKRTGEKVFLECVQDMDHENMFWYRQDPGLGLRLIYFSYDVKMKEKGDIPEGYSVSREKKERFSLILESASTNQTSMYLCASRVSGSSYEQYFGPGTRLTVT.

The chain recombines TRBV20-1 with TRBJ1-1, with a tentative D call TRBD1 (6 bases). Germline V CDR1 and CDR2: DFQATT, SNEGSKA (reference sequence). The CDR3 is 14 residues long. The V end lost 3 bases, the J end lost 10 bases, and 21 bases lay between the germline ends. The CDR3 region has the DNA TGCAGTGCTAGGGGCCTAGGGGGATTCTATCGAGCTTTCTTT. Its translation: CSARGLGGFYRAFF.

The table lists this clonotype with a count of one. Since a much larger clone is just one base distant, this may be a read error. The chain uses TRBV19 and TRBJ1-1; D gene unclear. Germline lookup yields CDR1 LNHDA and CDR2 SQIVND (reference sequence). The CDR3 covers 14 residues. The CDR3 DNA sequence: TGTGCCAGTGGTATGCAGGTAGGCCGGACTGAAGCTTTCTTT. Residues: CASGMQVGRTEAFF.

This clonotype was recorded many times. This rearrangement joins TRBV20-1 to TRBJ1-5, with D hard to call. Germline V lookup: CDR1 DFQATT, CDR2 SNEGSKA (reference sequence). The CDR3 runs 12 residues. V lost 5 bases and J 6 bases, leaving 11 bases between the germline ends. The CDR3 DNA sequence: TGCAGTGCTTCGCGGGTCGGTCAGCCCCAGCATTTT. It is translated as CSASRVGQPQHF.

A few counts support this clonotype. The chain couples TRBV24-1 to TRBJ2-2, with D possibly called TRBD1 or TRBD2 (5 bases each). The CDR3 covers 15 residues. Germline V gene sequence: CDR1 KGHDR, CDR2 SFDVKD. V was shortened by 4 bases and J by 5 bases, with 13 bases between the two germline ends. Here the CDR3 DNA reads TGTGCCACCAGTGACCCCGGGGCCGGAACCGGGGAGCTGTTTTTT. Translating it yields CATSDPGAGTGELFF.

This clonotype occurred many times. J is TRBJ2-7 and V is TRBV28; maybe TRBD1 (8 bases). The germline CDR1 and CDR2 sequences are MDHEN and SYDVKM. Deletions cut 9 bases from V and 7 bases from J, with 22 bases between. The CDR3 runs to 14 residues. CDR3 amino acids: CASIPPTGGGEQYF. CDR3 DNA sequence: TGTGCCAGTATACCCCCAACAGGGGGGGGAGAGCAGTACTTC. Complete variable domain (other parts from reference TRBV28 and TRBJ2-7): DVKVTQSSRYLVKRTGEKVFLECVQDMDHENMFWYRQDPGLGLRLIYFSYDVKMKEKGDIPEGYSVSREKKERFSLILESASTNQTSMYLCASIPPTGGGEQYFGPGTRLTVT.

As regards this clonotype: This likely reflects a read error, since a far larger clone is one base away. The gene calls are TRBV2 and TRBJ2-1; D might be TRBD1 (5 bases). V was pared by 6 bases and J by 10 bases, with 19 bases between. Germline V gene data show CDR1 as SNHLY and CDR2 as FYNNEI. The CDR3 is 14 amino acids. CDR3 DNA: TGTGCCAGCAGCCCCGACAGTAATTCCTACGAGCAGTTCTTC. Its protein product is CASSPDSNSYEQFF.